The 27 T cell receptor beta chains reported below all come from one sample, sequenced in a study of blood T cell repertoires in COVID-19. Here immunoSEQ multiplex PCR was the method, and the copy in TCRdb shows in-frame clones only, minus some. The sample has 150,000 to 160,000 clones, roughly four fifths seen once. Material: peripheral blood. The receptors originated from a man older than 75 with acute or convalescent COVID-19.

The rearrangement uses TRBV29-1 and TRBJ2-5; D is perhaps TRBD1 (6 bases). Germline V gives CDR1 SQVTM, CDR2 ANQGSEA. The CDR3 is 14 amino acids. The germline V and J ends were trimmed by 5 bases and 7 bases, with 20 bases remaining between them. CDR3 nucleotides: TGCAGCGTTACCAACAGGGCTGCGCCTGGGACCCAGTACTTC. As protein: CSVTNRAAPGTQYF.

V and J are TRBV11-2 and TRBJ1-2; D might be TRBD1 (5 bases). Germline V lookup: CDR1 SGHAT, CDR2 FQNNGV. Trimming left V 1 base short and J 4 bases short, with 13 bases between. The CDR3 spans 15 residues. CDR3 region: CASSLGAGPSYGYTF. CDR3 nucleotides: TGTGCCAGCAGCTTAGGTGCAGGGCCAAGCTATGGCTACACCTTC.

The chain employs TRBV3-1 (or the pseudogene TRBV3-2) and TRBJ2-7, with TRBD2 matching over 11 bases. The CDR3 covers 16 residues. Germline V gene lookup returns CDR1 LGHDT and CDR2 YNNKEL (reference sequence). J gave up 4 bases and V 6 bases, and 11 bases lay outside the gene matches. This CDR3 reads CASSPTISGGAYEQYF. The CDR3 DNA follows: TGTGCCAGCAGTCCGACGATTAGCGGGGGGGCTTACGAGCAGTACTTC.

CDR3 in amino acids: CASSQKGVVENIQYF. The CDR3 bases are TGTGCCAGCAGCCAAAAAGGGGTGGTCGAAAACATTCAGTACTTC. This chain links TRBV3-1 (or the pseudogene TRBV3-2) with TRBJ2-4; D might be TRBD1 (5 bases). V was shortened by 2 bases and J by 5 bases, with 13 bases between the two germline ends. The germline V gene has CDR1 LGHDT and CDR2 YNNKEL (reference sequence). This CDR3 has 15 amino acids.

This clone was recorded many times. This sequence joins TRBV7-8 and TRBJ1-5; possible D gene TRBD1, 5 bases. Germline V gene lookup returns CDR1 SGHVS and CDR2 FQNEAQ. This CDR3 is built from 16 residues. The ends were cut back, 5 bases at V and 0 bases at J, with 14 bases in the middle. Here the CDR3 reads CASSGSGPNSNQPQHF. As DNA, the CDR3 is TGTGCCAGCAGCGGTTCAGGGCCCAATAGCAATCAGCCCCAGCATTTT.

This clone was seen only once. This chain joins TRBV5-4 and TRBJ2-7; 8 bases align to TRBD2. This CDR3 is 15 amino acids long. CDR1 is SGHNT and CDR2 is YYREEE in the germline V gene (reference sequence). Losses at the gene ends were 4 bases for V and 0 bases for J; bases not matched to a gene: 6. DNA of the CDR3: TGTGCCAGCAGCCCGGGCGGGGGGAGCTCCTACGAGCAGTACTTC. Protein: CASSPGGGSSYEQYF.

The chain's CDR3 is CASSPGGRDETQYF. The CDR3 DNA is TGTGCCAGCAGCCCGGGGGGGCGGGACGAGACCCAGTACTTC. The rearrangement uses TRBV7-9 and TRBJ2-5, with 8 positions matching TRBD2. This CDR3 has 14 amino acids. CDR1 and CDR2 from the germline V gene are SEHNR and FQNEAQ (reference sequence). The J segment lost 5 bases and the V segment lost 5 bases, leaving 7 bases of the junction unmatched.

This clone was recorded once. The V call is TRBV6-1, the J call TRBJ2-3; D might be TRBD2 (6 bases). The CDR3 is 14 residues long. CDR1 and CDR2 from the germline V gene are MNHNS and SASEGT. V lost 3 bases and J lost 6, with 13 bases in between. In DNA, the CDR3 is TGTGCCAGCAGTGAGGGGCGCGGGGCGGATACGCAGTATTTT. Translation gives CASSEGRGADTQYF.

The chain recombines TRBV18 with TRBJ1-2, with D perhaps matching TRBD1 (6 bases). Germline-derived CDR1 and CDR2 are KGHSH and LQKENI. The CDR3 covers 15 residues. The ends were cut back, 7 bases at V and 1 base at J, with 16 bases in the middle. DNA of the CDR3: TGTGCCAGCTTAACCGGGCAGGGGCTTAACTATGGCTACACCTTC. Its translation: CASLTGQGLNYGYTF.

In DNA form, the CDR3 reads TGTGCCAGTAGTAACGGGCTTCTGAATAGGGGCCTGCAAGCTTTCTTT. Translation gives CASSNGLLNRGLQAFF. The gene calls are TRBV19 and TRBJ1-1; D perhaps matches TRBD1 (5 bases). The germline gives CDR1 LNHDA, CDR2 SQIVND (reference sequence). Trimming took 4 bases from V and 9 from J, leaving 24 bases between them. The CDR3 consists of 16 residues.

The chain recombines TRBV7-8 with TRBJ2-2; D possibly corresponds to TRBD1 (5 bases). V was pared by 2 bases and J by 6 bases, with 7 bases between. The CDR3 length is 13 residues. CDR1 SGHVS and CDR2 FQNEAQ come from the germline V gene. In nucleotides, the CDR3 is TGTGCCAGCAGCTTACAGGGTGCCGGGGAGCTGTTTTTT. Translated, it gives CASSLQGAGELFF.

The V call is TRBV7-8, the J call TRBJ2-1, with TRBD2 as a possible D gene (6 bases). Trimming cost V 6 bases and J 8 bases, with 17 bases left between them. The CDR3 length is 14 residues. Germline V gene lookup returns CDR1 SGHVS and CDR2 FQNEAQ. This chain's CDR3 is CASRHLAGEDEQFF. DNA of the CDR3: TGTGCCAGCAGACACCTCGCCGGGGAGGATGAGCAGTTCTTC.

This clone was observed a single time. The genes are TRBV15 and TRBJ1-2, with 9 bases matching TRBD1. The junction had 8 bases not matched to a gene; V was cut back by 8 bases and J by 1 base. The CDR3 contains 15 residues. Germline V gene data show CDR1 as LNHNV and CDR2 as YYDKDF (reference sequence). In DNA, the CDR3 is TGTGCCACCGGGGGAGACAGGGGGATTAACTATGGCTACACCTTC. Amino acid sequence: CATGGDRGINYGYTF.

This clone came up once. J is TRBJ2-1 and V is TRBV3-1 (or the pseudogene TRBV3-2), with 7 bases that match TRBD1. The V and J ends lost 6 bases and 11 bases, in that order; junction bases with no gene match: 16. There are 15 residues in the CDR3. Germline V CDR1 and CDR2: LGHDT, YNNKEL (reference sequence). CDR3 sequence: CASSPQATGQVKQFF. Here the CDR3 DNA reads TGTGCCAGCAGTCCCCAGGCGACAGGGCAAGTCAAGCAGTTCTTC.

This chain uses TRBV6-5 with TRBJ1-5; 7 positions agree with TRBD1. V lost 0 bases to trimming and J lost 6 bases; unmatched junction nucleotides: 5. CDR3 length: 15 residues. From germline, CDR1 is MNHEY and CDR2 SVGAGI. CDR3 loop: CASSYSGRGVQPQHF. The CDR3 nucleotides read TGTGCCAGCAGTTACTCGGGCAGGGGGGTTCAGCCCCAGCATTTT.

This clone was recorded only once. This chain uses TRBV5-8 with TRBJ1-6, with D hard to call. The CDR3 sequence is 14 residues long. V was shortened by 0 bases and J by 7 bases, with 8 bases between the two germline ends. Germline CDR1 and CDR2: SGHTS and YDEGEE. CDR3 sequence (DNA): TGTGCCAGCAGCTTGGGGGCTTGGAATTCACCCCTCCACTTT. It is translated as CASSLGAWNSPLHF.

Only one count was recorded for this clone. The rearrangement uses TRBV7-9 and TRBJ2-3, with D unresolved. CDR3 length equals 14 residues. From germline, CDR1 is SEHNR and CDR2 FQNEAQ (reference sequence). V was clipped by 2 bases and J by 0 bases, with 6 bases between them. This CDR3 reads CASSLWASTDTQYF. The CDR3 DNA is TGTGCCAGCAGCTTATGGGCTAGCACAGATACGCAGTATTTT.

The CDR3 reads CASSLVVTFGEQYF. The DNA for the CDR3 is TGTGCCAGCAGCTTAGTCGTGACTTTTGGGGAGCAGTACTTC. The chain couples TRBV11-3 to TRBJ2-7, with D unresolved. The CDR3 sequence is 14 residues long. V lost 1 base and J lost 7, with 14 bases in between. Germline V gene data show CDR1 as SGHNT and CDR2 as YENEEA.

This clone was detected once. This rearrangement joins TRBV7-8 to TRBJ1-5, with a weak D call TRBD1 (6 bases). Trimming removed 7 bases from V and 6 bases from J, with 19 bases in between. Germline-derived CDR1 and CDR2 are SGHVS and FQNEAQ. The CDR3 has 15 residues. As DNA, the CDR3 is TGTGCCAGCAACGAGGGGGAGGGGAGGATTCAGCCCCAGCATTTT. Protein: CASNEGEGRIQPQHF.

V is TRBV5-4 and J is TRBJ1-1; D is unresolved. The germline CDR1 and CDR2 sequences are SGHNT and YYREEE (reference sequence). V lost 4 bases to trimming and J lost 2 bases, with 3 bases between them. CDR3 length equals 11 residues. CDR3 sequence reads: CASSQNTEAFF. In DNA form, the CDR3 reads TGTGCCAGCAGCCAAAACACTGAAGCTTTCTTT.

CDR3 nucleotide sequence: TGTGCCAGCAGTCAGGACAGTCCAACTAATGAAAAACTGTTTTTT. It translates to CASSQDSPTNEKLFF. The rearrangement joins TRBV6-5 to TRBJ1-4; tentative D call: TRBD1 (6 bases). The CDR3 totals 15 residues. Germline lookup yields CDR1 MNHEY and CDR2 SVGAGI. V was pared by 5 bases and J by 0 bases, with 10 bases between.

This sequence joins TRBV9 and TRBJ1-4, with 8 bases matching TRBD1. V trimming: 4 bases; J trimming: 6 bases; junction bases outside the gene matches: 8. CDR3 length: 15 residues. Per the germline V gene, CDR1 is SGDLS and CDR2 is YYNGEE. CDR3 region: CASSPWVTGDEKLFF. The CDR3, as DNA: TGTGCCAGCAGCCCCTGGGTGACAGGGGATGAAAAACTGTTTTTT.

The chain recombines TRBV24-1 with TRBJ2-4, with 11 bases matching TRBD2. This CDR3 region has 15 residues. V was pared by 9 bases and J by 6 bases, with 9 bases of the junction left unmatched. The germline CDR1 and CDR2 sequences are KGHDR and SFDVKD. This CDR3 reads CATLLAGVDSNIQYF. In nucleotides, the CDR3 is TGTGCCACCCTACTAGCGGGGGTGGATTCAAACATTCAGTACTTC.

The chain has TRBV18 and TRBJ2-1; D is perhaps TRBD2 (6 bases). Germline V gene lookup returns CDR1 KGHSH and CDR2 LQKENI. The CDR3 contains 13 residues. With 3 bases removed from V and 7 bases from J, the gap between germline ends came to 10 bases. The CDR3 DNA reads TGTGCCAGCTCACCGCGACTAGGAAATGAGCAGTTCTTC. This translates into CASSPRLGNEQFF.

The rearrangement links TRBV12-3 or TRBV12-4 to TRBJ2-7, with 7 positions matching TRBD1. V gave up 6 bases and J gave up 3 bases; unmatched junction bases: 5. CDR3 length: 13 residues. This CDR3 reads CASSLTGIYEQYF. As DNA, the CDR3 is TGTGCCAGCAGCTTGACAGGGATCTACGAGCAGTACTTC.

CDR3: CASAAGGRETQYF. CDR3 DNA: TGTGCCAGCGCCGCGGGGGGGCGAGAGACCCAGTACTTC. The gene calls are TRBV28 and TRBJ2-5, with 9 bases fitting TRBD2. The CDR3 is 13 amino acids. From germline, CDR1 is MDHEN and CDR2 SYDVKM. The V and J ends lost 8 bases and 4 bases, in that order; junction bases with no gene match: 5. Using reference TRBV28 and TRBJ2-5 for the parts outside the CDR3, the full variable domain is DVKVTQSSRYLVKRTGEKVFLECVQDMDHENMFWYRQDPGLGLRLIYFSYDVKMKEKGDIPEGYSVSREKKERFSLILESASTNQTSMYLCASAAGGRETQYFGPGTRLLVL.

The chain has TRBV18 and TRBJ1-1; 8 bases map to TRBD1. The CDR3 length is 17 residues. V dropped 0 bases and J dropped 4; count of bases not matched to a gene: 10. The germline CDR1 and CDR2 sequences are KGHSH and LQKENI. The CDR3 sequence is CASSPPQGQGMGTEAFF. Here the CDR3 DNA reads TGTGCCAGCTCACCACCCCAAGGACAGGGAATGGGCACTGAAGCTTTCTTT.